This TCR beta chain was retrieved from a study of PD-1 blockade in classical Hodgkin lymphoma. This CDR3 has 16 residues. CDR1 and CDR2 from the germline V gene are ENHRY and SYGVKD. J gave up 2 bases and V 0 bases, and 3 bases lay outside the gene matches. Using immunoSEQ multiplex PCR, the repertoire was profiled, and TCRdb retains in-frame clones only, with some absent. The sample lists roughly 14,000 clones, around 83% occurring once. All the patients suffered relapse after autologous stem cell transplantation, and brentuximab vedotin exposure differed. This rearrangement joins TRBV10-3 to TRBJ2-1; 8 nucleotides line up with TRBD1. The receptor was isolated from a human donor with classical Hodgkin lymphoma. Sequencing was performed on peripheral blood mononuclear cells (PBMCs), taken at baseline. The chain's CDR3 is CAISESGQVTYNEQFF. CDR3 coding DNA: TGTGCCATCAGTGAGTCGGGACAGGTCACCTACAATGAGCAGTTCTTC.